Below are 27 T cell receptor beta chains sequenced from a single sample in a study of OX40 agonist ivuxolimab in advanced cancers. Sequenced by immunoSEQ multiplex PCR; TCRdb stores in-frame clones only, minus some. The sample holds some 58,000 clones, approximately 86% seen once. The source material was CD4+ or CD8+ T cells sorted from blood, sampled in a trial of the OX40 agonist ivuxolimab. All receptors come from an adult with an advanced solid tumor such as melanoma, head and neck, liver or kidney cancer.

This chain uses TRBV2 with TRBJ2-1; D may correspond to TRBD1 or TRBD2 (5 bases each). V was trimmed by 3 bases and J by 2 bases, leaving 20 bases between them. Germline-derived CDR1 and CDR2 are SNHLY and FYNNEI. The CDR3 sequence is 18 residues long. The CDR3 sequence: CASSERRRRDDPYNEQFF. The CDR3 DNA reads as TGTGCCAGCAGTGAGAGGCGGCGTCGGGACGATCCCTACAATGAGCAGTTCTTC.

J is TRBJ2-1 and V is TRBV10-2; 10 bases are a match to TRBD2. Losses at the gene ends were 6 bases for V and 3 bases for J; bases not matched to a gene: 2. Germline CDR1 and CDR2: WSHSY and SAAADI. The CDR3 contains 14 residues. The chain's CDR3 is CASRLAGFYNEQFF. The DNA of the CDR3 is TGCGCCAGCAGACTAGCGGGATTCTACAATGAGCAGTTCTTC.

The genes are TRBV11-2 and TRBJ2-7; D uncertain. Trimming stripped 2 bases from V and 4 bases from J, with 9 bases between. The CDR3 runs 13 residues. Germline V gives CDR1 SGHAT, CDR2 FQNNGV. CDR3: CASSLPAFYEQYF. In nucleotides, the CDR3 is TGTGCCAGCAGCTTACCGGCCTTTTACGAGCAGTACTTC.

This clone has only a few counts. V is TRBV16 and J is TRBJ1-5; TRBD1 is a possible D gene (5 bases). CDR1 and CDR2 (germline): KGHSY, FQNENV. This CDR3 spans 15 amino acids. V was clipped by 4 bases and J by 4 bases, with 14 bases between them. The CDR3 spells CASSLTPGLNQPQHF. The CDR3 DNA reads as TGTGCCAGCAGCCTCACCCCGGGACTTAATCAGCCCCAGCATTTT.

This clone was counted between two and nine times. The chain carries TRBV2 and TRBJ2-2; D is uncertain. Deletions cut 4 bases from V and 3 bases from J, with 6 bases between. This CDR3 is built from 13 residues. Germline-derived CDR1 and CDR2 are SNHLY and FYNNEI. CDR3 bases: TGTGCCAGCAGTGTTATCGACACCGGGGAGCTGTTTTTT. The encoded protein is CASSVIDTGELFF.

The J gene is TRBJ1-4, the V gene TRBV30; 7 nucleotides align to TRBD1. Germline V CDR1 and CDR2: GTSNPN, SVGIG (reference sequence). V dropped 5 bases and J dropped 5; count of bases not matched to a gene: 8. This CDR3 spans 14 amino acids. The CDR3 spells CAWQTGRINEKLFF. In nucleotides, the CDR3 is TGTGCCTGGCAGACAGGGCGCATAAATGAAAAACTGTTTTTT.

This chain joins TRBV2 and TRBJ1-1; D perhaps matches TRBD1 (6 bases). CDR1 and CDR2 (germline): SNHLY, FYNNEI. V was cut by 6 bases and J by 11 bases, with 19 bases left in between. The CDR3 has 13 amino acids. CDR3 protein: CASRRTAALSAFF. The CDR3 region has the DNA TGTGCCAGCAGGCGGACAGCCGCCTTGAGCGCTTTCTTT. Full variable domain (remainder filled in from reference TRBV2 and TRBJ1-1): EPEVTQTPSHQVTQMGQEVILRCVPISNHLYFYWYRQILGQKVEFLVSFYNNEISEKSEIFDDQFSVERPDGSNFTLKIRSTKLEDSAMYFCASRRTAALSAFFGQGTRLTVV.

The rearrangement joins TRBV5-1 to TRBJ2-3, with D unresolved. CDR3 size: 13 residues. From germline, CDR1 is SGHRS and CDR2 YFSETQ. Trimming shortened V by 0 bases and J by 6 bases, and 8 bases separated the two germline ends. CDR3 nucleotide sequence: TGCGCCAGCAGCTTGGAAAAGGCGGATACGCAGTATTTT. It is translated as CASSLEKADTQYF.

The chain links TRBV4-1 to TRBJ1-5; a weak D match, TRBD1 (5 bases). Germline lookup yields CDR1 MGHRA and CDR2 YSYEKL. CDR3 length: 16 amino acids. Deletions cut 1 base from V and 4 bases from J, with 14 bases between. This CDR3 is CASSQGLRDLNQPQHF. The CDR3 coding sequence is TGCGCCAGCAGCCAAGGACTCCGGGACCTTAATCAGCCCCAGCATTTT.

CDR3 residues: CAWRLAGGGETQYF. CDR3 sequence (DNA): TGTGCCTGGAGGCTAGCGGGAGGAGGAGAGACCCAGTACTTC. The chain joins TRBV30 to TRBJ2-5; 11 bases are a match to TRBD2. Losses at the gene ends were 3 bases for V and 4 bases for J; bases not matched to a gene: 4. Germline lookup yields CDR1 GTSNPN and CDR2 SVGIG (reference sequence). The CDR3 consists of 14 residues.

This clone was picked up one time. This chain links TRBV7-6 with TRBJ2-3; no clear D. CDR3 length: 16 residues. Deletions cut 8 bases from V and 0 bases from J, with 18 bases between. Germline CDR1 reads SGHVS; CDR2 reads FNYEAQ. The CDR3 DNA follows: TGTGCCAGCTCAACTTTGGCACAACCTAGCACAGATACGCAGTATTTT. Its protein product is CASSTLAQPSTDTQYF.

V is TRBV6-6 and J is TRBJ2-1; 11 bases are shared with TRBD2. The CDR3 totals 15 residues. Trimming cost V 5 bases and J 4 bases; bases outside gene matches: 4. CDR1 MNHNY and CDR2 SVGAGI come from the germline V gene (reference sequence). The chain's CDR3 is CASSRGTSGYNEQFF. CDR3 coding DNA: TGTGCCAGCAGTCGAGGGACTAGCGGTTACAATGAGCAGTTCTTC.

This clone was seen more than once but under ten times. The chain uses TRBV5-1 and TRBJ2-7, with D perhaps given as TRBD1 or TRBD2 (5 bases each). Germline loops: CDR1 SGHRS, CDR2 YFSETQ. This CDR3 region has 11 residues. V lost 7 bases and J lost 5, with 10 bases in between. The CDR3 is CASGDLNEQYF. In nucleotides, the CDR3 is TGCGCCAGCGGGGACCTGAACGAGCAGTACTTC.

The chain combines TRBV28 with TRBJ2-7; TRBD1 agrees at 8 bases. The germline V gene has CDR1 MDHEN and CDR2 SYDVKM. J was trimmed by 2 bases and V by 6 bases; bases with no gene match: 12. The CDR3 spans 16 residues. The CDR3 coding sequence is TGTGCCAGCAGCCTCCTTCCGGGACAGGCCACCTACGAGCAGTACTTC. It is translated as CASSLLPGQATYEQYF.

The genes are TRBV11-2 and TRBJ2-1; D gene ambiguous. Per germline, CDR1 SGHAT and CDR2 FQNNGV. This CDR3 has 13 residues. Trimming left V 5 bases short and J 0 bases short, with 5 bases between. CDR3 residues: CASSRSSYNEQFF. CDR3 DNA: TGTGCCAGCAGCAGGAGCTCCTACAATGAGCAGTTCTTC.

The chain recombines TRBV5-4 with TRBJ2-1; D may correspond to TRBD1 or TRBD2 (6 bases each). This CDR3 has 14 residues. The germline V gene has CDR1 SGHNT and CDR2 YYREEE (reference sequence). Deletions cut 0 bases from V and 8 bases from J, with 12 bases between. The CDR3 reads CASSLEGGAYEQFF. The CDR3 region has the DNA TGTGCCAGCAGCTTGGAGGGGGGCGCGTATGAGCAGTTCTTC.

This chain's CDR3 is CASSEETSGSEPNEQFF. In DNA form, the CDR3 reads TGTGCCAGCAGTGAAGAAACTAGCGGGAGTGAACCAAATGAGCAGTTCTTC. V gene TRBV2 combines with J gene TRBJ2-1, with 11 bases lining up with TRBD2. This CDR3 comprises 17 residues. Germline assignment: CDR1 SNHLY and CDR2 FYNNEI. The V segment lost 1 base and the J segment 7 bases; nucleotides outside the gene matches: 9.

This clone has a handful of counts. This sequence joins TRBV15 and TRBJ2-5, with D possibly matching TRBD2 (5 bases). Between the trimmed V and J ends, which lost 0 bases and 6 bases, there was a span of 17 bases. This CDR3 has 16 residues. Germline V gene data show CDR1 as LNHNV and CDR2 as YYDKDF (reference sequence). CDR3 in DNA: TGTGCCACCAGCAGAGATATGCTTGAGCGGATTCAGACCCAGTACTTC. This translates into CATSRDMLERIQTQYF.

The CDR3 region has the DNA TGTGCCAGTAGTATGGGGTCCGGCCTCTATGGCTACACCTTC. Amino acids: CASSMGSGLYGYTF. The chain joins TRBV19 to TRBJ1-2; D remains unclear. Trimming shortened V by 3 bases and J by 4 bases, and 12 bases separated the two germline ends. CDR3 length equals 14 residues. The germline gives CDR1 LNHDA, CDR2 SQIVND (reference sequence).

This clone has just one count. The chain combines TRBV11-2 with TRBJ2-1; no firm D call. The CDR3 totals 13 residues. Trimming removed 5 bases from V and 8 bases from J, with 13 bases in between. CDR1 is SGHAT and CDR2 is FQNNGV in the germline V gene. The CDR3 DNA is TGTGCCAGCAGCCAATTCACTGACGATGAGCAGTTCTTC. It yields the protein CASSQFTDDEQFF.

The V gene is TRBV7-9, the J gene TRBJ1-4; D possibly corresponds to TRBD1 (6 bases). The CDR3 is 16 amino acids. The V end was cut by 4 bases, the J end by 8 bases, with 20 bases between. CDR1 and CDR2 (germline): SEHNR, FQNEAQ (reference sequence). The CDR3 region has the DNA TGTGCCAGCAGCTCTCCCCGAGGGGGAATAAAGGAAAAACTGTTTTTT. It translates to CASSSPRGGIKEKLFF.

J is TRBJ2-3 and V is TRBV28, with a weak D call TRBD2 (5 bases). The V end lost 3 bases, the J end lost 2 bases, and 15 bases lay between the germline ends. Germline CDR1 is MDHEN and CDR2 is SYDVKM. The CDR3 runs 16 residues. The CDR3: CASSFAAATNTDTQYF. Written as DNA, the CDR3 is TGTGCCAGCAGTTTCGCAGCGGCTACAAACACAGATACGCAGTATTTT.

This rearrangement joins TRBV28 to TRBJ1-5; 8 bases map to TRBD1. With 3 bases clipped from V and 0 bases from J, the junction kept 7 bases outside the gene matches. This CDR3 spans 17 amino acids. From germline, CDR1 is MDHEN and CDR2 SYDVKM. This CDR3 is CASSFGTGLYSNQPQHF. The CDR3 DNA follows: TGTGCCAGCAGTTTTGGGACAGGACTTTATAGCAATCAGCCCCAGCATTTT.

This clone is medium-sized (0.01 to 0.1%) in the sample. CDR3 coding DNA: TGTGCCAGCAGCAGTACCCAGGGGGCCGAGGAAAAACTGTTTTTT. Its protein is CASSSTQGAEEKLFF. This sequence joins TRBV7-9 and TRBJ1-4, with 8 positions matching TRBD1. Germline-derived CDR1 and CDR2 are SEHNR and FQNEAQ (reference sequence). The CDR3 runs to 15 residues. After removal of 5 bases from V and 8 bases from J, the junction contained 10 bases not matched to a gene.

The CDR3 is CASGFFSEINEQFF. As DNA, the CDR3 is TGTGCTAGTGGTTTTTTTTCGGAAATCAATGAGCAGTTCTTC. This chain connects TRBV12-5 to TRBJ2-1; D ambiguous. Trimming took off 3 bases at V and 6 bases at J, with 12 bases between the two ends. CDR3 size: 14 residues. The V gene's germline CDR1 is LGHNT and CDR2 FRNRAP.

Remarks on this clone: Sequence at one end of the junction differs from germline and may be a read error. The chain carries TRBV19 and TRBJ2-1, with D perhaps being TRBD1 or TRBD2 (5 bases each). Germline V CDR1 and CDR2: LNHDA, SQIVND (reference sequence). The length of the CDR3 is 13 residues. This CDR3 reads CAGSPQGVPKQFF. For the CDR3, the DNA is TGTGCCGGTAGTCCCCAGGGAGTGCCCAAGCAGTTCTTC.

The gene calls are TRBV28 and TRBJ1-4; D is unclear. Trimming shortened V by 2 bases and J by 5 bases, and 15 bases separated the two germline ends. This CDR3 is built from 16 residues. Germline V lookup: CDR1 MDHEN, CDR2 SYDVKM. The CDR3 region is CASSLKSGRKNEKLFF. The DNA of the CDR3 is TGTGCCAGCAGTTTAAAATCCGGCAGAAAGAATGAAAAACTGTTTTTT. Using reference TRBV28 and TRBJ1-4 for the parts outside the CDR3, the full variable domain is DVKVTQSSRYLVKRTGEKVFLECVQDMDHENMFWYRQDPGLGLRLIYFSYDVKMKEKGDIPEGYSVSREKKERFSLILESASTNQTSMYLCASSLKSGRKNEKLFFGSGTQLSVL.